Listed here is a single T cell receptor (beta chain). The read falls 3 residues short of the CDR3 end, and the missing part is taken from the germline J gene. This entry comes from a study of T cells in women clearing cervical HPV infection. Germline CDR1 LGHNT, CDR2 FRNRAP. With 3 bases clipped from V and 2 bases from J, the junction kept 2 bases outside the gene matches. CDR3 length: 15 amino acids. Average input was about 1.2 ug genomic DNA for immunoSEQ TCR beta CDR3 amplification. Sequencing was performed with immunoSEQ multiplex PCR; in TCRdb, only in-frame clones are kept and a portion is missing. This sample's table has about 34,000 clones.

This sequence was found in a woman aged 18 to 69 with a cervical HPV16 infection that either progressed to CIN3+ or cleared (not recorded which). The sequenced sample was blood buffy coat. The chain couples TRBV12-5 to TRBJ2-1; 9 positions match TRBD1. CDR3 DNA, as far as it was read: TGTGCTAGTGGTTTAGGGACAGGGACCTACAATGAG. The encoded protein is CASGLGTGTYNE. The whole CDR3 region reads CASGLGTGTYNEQFF.